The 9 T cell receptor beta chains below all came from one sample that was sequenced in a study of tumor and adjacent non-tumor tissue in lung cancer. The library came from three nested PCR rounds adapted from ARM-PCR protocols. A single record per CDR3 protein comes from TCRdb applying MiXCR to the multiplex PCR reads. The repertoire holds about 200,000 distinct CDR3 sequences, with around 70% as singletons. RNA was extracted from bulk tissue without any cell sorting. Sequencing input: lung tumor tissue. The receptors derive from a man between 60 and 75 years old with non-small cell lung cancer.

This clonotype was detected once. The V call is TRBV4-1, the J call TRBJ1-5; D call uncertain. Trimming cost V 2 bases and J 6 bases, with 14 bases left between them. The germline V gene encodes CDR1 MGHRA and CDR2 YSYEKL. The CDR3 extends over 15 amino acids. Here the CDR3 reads CASSQSGEGAQPQHF. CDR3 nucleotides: TGCGCCAGCAGCCAAAGTGGAGAGGGTGCTCAGCCCCAGCATTTT.

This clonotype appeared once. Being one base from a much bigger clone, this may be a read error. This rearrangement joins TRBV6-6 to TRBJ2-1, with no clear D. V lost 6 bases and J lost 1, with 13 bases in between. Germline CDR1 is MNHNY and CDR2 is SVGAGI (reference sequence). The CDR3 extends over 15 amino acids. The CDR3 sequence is CASSQTAVSYNEQFF. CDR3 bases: TGTGCCAGCAGCCAGACGGCGGTGTCCTACAATGAGCAGTTCTTC.

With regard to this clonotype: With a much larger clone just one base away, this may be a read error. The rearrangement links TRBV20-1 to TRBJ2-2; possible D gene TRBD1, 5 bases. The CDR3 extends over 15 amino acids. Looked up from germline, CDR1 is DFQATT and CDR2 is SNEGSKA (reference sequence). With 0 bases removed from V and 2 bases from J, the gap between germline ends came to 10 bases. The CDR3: CSAREMTVNTGELFF. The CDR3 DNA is TGCAGTGCTAGAGAGATGACAGTCAACACCGGGGAGCTGTTTTTT.

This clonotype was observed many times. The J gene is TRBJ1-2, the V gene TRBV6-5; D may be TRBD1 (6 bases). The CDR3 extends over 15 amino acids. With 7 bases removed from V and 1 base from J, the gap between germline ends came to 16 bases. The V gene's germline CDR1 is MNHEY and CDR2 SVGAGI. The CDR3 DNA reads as TGTGCCAGCACAAGAGATAGCAGGGGTAACTATGGCTACACCTTC. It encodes CASTRDSRGNYGYTF.

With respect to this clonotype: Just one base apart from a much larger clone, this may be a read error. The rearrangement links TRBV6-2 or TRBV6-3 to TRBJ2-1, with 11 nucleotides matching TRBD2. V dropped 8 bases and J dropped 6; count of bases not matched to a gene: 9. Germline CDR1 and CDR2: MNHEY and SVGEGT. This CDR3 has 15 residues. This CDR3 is CASGSGTSGSNEQFF. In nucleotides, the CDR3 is TGTGCCAGCGGTTCCGGGACTAGCGGCAGCAATGAGCAGTTCTTC.

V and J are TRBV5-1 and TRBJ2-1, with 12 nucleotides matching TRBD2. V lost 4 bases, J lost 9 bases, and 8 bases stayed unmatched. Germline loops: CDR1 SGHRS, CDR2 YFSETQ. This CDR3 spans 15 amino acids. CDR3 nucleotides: TGCGCCAGCAGCCCTCGACTAGCGGGAGAGGGTGAGCAGTTCTTC. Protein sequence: CASSPRLAGEGEQFF.

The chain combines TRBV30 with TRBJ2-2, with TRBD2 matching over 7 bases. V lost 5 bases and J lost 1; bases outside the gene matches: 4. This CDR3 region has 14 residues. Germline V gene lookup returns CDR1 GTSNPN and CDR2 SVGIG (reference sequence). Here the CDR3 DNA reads TGTGCCTGGCAACGGGGGGTGAACACCGGGGAGCTGTTTTTT. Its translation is CAWQRGVNTGELFF.

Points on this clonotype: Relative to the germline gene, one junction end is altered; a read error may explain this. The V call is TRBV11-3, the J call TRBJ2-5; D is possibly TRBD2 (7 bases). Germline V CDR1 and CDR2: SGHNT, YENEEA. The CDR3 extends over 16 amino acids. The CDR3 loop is CTSSLDSGGAQETQYF. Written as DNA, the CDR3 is TGTACCAGCAGCTTAGATAGTGGGGGGGCTCAAGAGACCCAGTACTTC.

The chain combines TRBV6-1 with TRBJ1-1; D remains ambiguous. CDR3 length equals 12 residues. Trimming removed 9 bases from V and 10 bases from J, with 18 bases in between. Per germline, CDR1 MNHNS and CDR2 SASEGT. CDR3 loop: CASNENTWRAFF. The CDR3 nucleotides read TGTGCCAGTAATGAAAATACGTGGAGAGCTTTCTTT.